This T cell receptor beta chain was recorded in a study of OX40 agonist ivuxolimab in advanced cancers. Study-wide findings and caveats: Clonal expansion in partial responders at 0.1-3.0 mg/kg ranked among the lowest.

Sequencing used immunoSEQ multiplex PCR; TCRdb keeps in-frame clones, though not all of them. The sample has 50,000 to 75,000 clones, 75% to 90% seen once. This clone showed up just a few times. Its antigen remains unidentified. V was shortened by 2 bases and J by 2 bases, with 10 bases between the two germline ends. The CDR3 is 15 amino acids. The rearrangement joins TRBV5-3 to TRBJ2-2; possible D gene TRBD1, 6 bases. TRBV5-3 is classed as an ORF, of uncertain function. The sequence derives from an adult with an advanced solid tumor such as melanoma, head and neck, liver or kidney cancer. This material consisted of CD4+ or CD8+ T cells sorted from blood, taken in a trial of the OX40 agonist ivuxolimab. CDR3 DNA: TGTGCCAGAAGCTTAACACAGGGTAACACCGGGGAGCTGTTTTTT. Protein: CARSLTQGNTGELFF.